A selection of T cell receptor beta chains follows, all from one sample in a study of T-cell reconstitution after alpha-beta-depleted transplantation in children. TCRdb used MiXCR to reprocess the PCR reads, holding one entry per CDR3 protein. The table shows 450,000 to 700,000 distinct CDR3 sequences, with around 27% occurring only once. The material was PBMCs, obtained before TCRalphabeta/CD19-depleted stem cell transplant. The source of these receptors is a boy younger than two with Wiskott-Aldrich syndrome, due to receive a stem cell transplant. The CDR3 runs from the conserved cysteine through the conserved F or W. Each record gives: J gene, clone size, V gene, D gene, CDR3 DNA, CDR3 protein. The D gene is left open where the match is weak. Only part of the rows carry a size: once, few, many, or a class if the clone is expanded.

>TRBJ2-7|-|TRBV28|TRBD2
TGTGCCAGCAGTTTTCACCGGACTAGTTTGTCCTACGAGCAGTACTTC
CASSFHRTSLSYEQYF
>TRBJ2-5|few|TRBV12-3/TRBV12-4|TRBD1
TGTGCCAGCAGTTACGAGGGGGCCACGGGGACCCAGTACTTC
CASSYEGATGTQYF
>TRBJ2-7|few|TRBV10-3|TRBD2
TGTGCCAGCAGGCTAGCGGAGGTATCCTACGAGCAGTACTTC
CASRLAEVSYEQYF
>TRBJ2-1|few|TRBV12-3/TRBV12-4|-
TGTGCCAGCAGTTTGGAGAGGGGGACGGATAACAATGAGCAGTTCTTC
CASSLERGTDNNEQFF
>TRBJ2-5|-|TRBV20-1|TRBD1
TGCAGTGCTAGTCAGAACAGGGGCCAAGAGACCCAGTACTTC
CSASQNRGQETQYF
>TRBJ2-3|-|TRBV20-1|TRBD1
TGCAGTGCTAGTACCGGACAGGTCACAGATACGCAGTATTTT
CSASTGQVTDTQYF
>TRBJ2-3|-|TRBV9|TRBD1
TGTGCCAGCAGCGCCCCCCCGGGACAGGGCACAGATACGCAGTATTTT
CASSAPPGQGTDTQYF
>TRBJ1-1|-|TRBV29-1|-
TGCAGGGCTACAGGTTTGAACACTGAAGCTTTCTTT
CRATGLNTEAFF
>TRBJ2-4|few|TRBV27|-
TGTGCCAGCAGCATCATGACAGGACCCAAAAACATTCAGTACTTC
CASSIMTGPKNIQYF
>TRBJ2-6|few|TRBV30|-
TGTGCCTGGATAAGTAGGGGATTCTCTGGGGCCAACGTCCTGACTTTC
CAWISRGFSGANVLTF
>TRBJ1-5|few|TRBV7-2|-
TGTGCCAGCAGCTGGACAGATTTCAGCAATCAGCCCCAGCATTTT
CASSWTDFSNQPQHF
>TRBJ2-5|-|TRBV20-1|-
TGCAGTGCTCGAAGCAGCGGCCAAGAGACCCAGTACTTC
CSARSSGQETQYF
>TRBJ2-7|few|TRBV10-3|-
TGTGCCATCAGAGGGATGTACGAGCAGTACTTC
CAIRGMYEQYF
>TRBJ2-3|few|TRBV7-3|-
TGTGCCAGCAGTCAGGGACCCACAGATACGCAGTATTTT
CASSQGPTDTQYF
>TRBJ1-5|-|TRBV28|-
TGTGCCAGCAGTTTATCGACAGGACATCCTCAGCCCCAGCATTTT
CASSLSTGHPQPQHF
>TRBJ1-5|few|TRBV5-1|TRBD1
TGCGCCAGCAGCTTGGGGACAGGACGGGGTCAGCCCCAGCATTTT
CASSLGTGRGQPQHF
>TRBJ2-1|once|TRBV15|TRBD2
TGTGCCACCGGCAGAGCGGGAGACCACAATGAGCAGTTCTTC
CATGRAGDHNEQFF
>TRBJ2-1|-|TRBV20-1|-
TGCAGTGCCCCGGCTCCTCTATCCTACAATGAGCAGTTCTTC
CSAPAPLSYNEQFF
>TRBJ1-5|once|TRBV20-1|-
TGCAGTGCTAGTGATACCAGGAGGAGCCATCAGCCCCAGCATTTT
CSASDTRRSHQPQHF
>TRBJ2-3|-|TRBV12-3/TRBV12-4|TRBD2
TGTGCCAGCAGTTTTCCCCTAGCGGGAGGGGGGCCTAGCACAGATACGCAGTATTTT
CASSFPLAGGGPSTDTQYF
>TRBJ2-5|-|TRBV21-1|-
TGTGCCAGCAGCAAAGAGGGGAGACTCGGCCGGGCGGCCCAGTACTTC
CASSKEGRLGRAAQYF
>TRBJ1-6|once|TRBV20-1|-
TGCTGTGCTAGAGTCATCGGTGAGGGGTCTAATTCACCCCTCCACTTT
CCARVIGEGSNSPLHF
>TRBJ2-1|-|TRBV27|-
TGTGCCAGCAGTTTATTATTTTCGGGATCCAATGAGCAGTTCTTC
CASSLLFSGSNEQFF
>TRBJ2-1|-|TRBV12-3/TRBV12-4|-
TGTGCCAGCAGCCCCCGTAGGAATGAGCGGTTCTTC
CASSPRRNERFF
>TRBJ2-1|few|TRBV14|-
TGTGCCAGCAGCCAGGACAACGGCAATGAGCAGTTCTTC
CASSQDNGNEQFF
>TRBJ2-2|-|TRBV12-3/TRBV12-4|-
TGTGCCAGCAGTTTAAGACAGTCCGGGGAGCTGTTTTTT
CASSLRQSGELFF
>TRBJ2-1|-|TRBV5-1|TRBD1
TGCGCCAGCAGTCCCGGGACAGGGGGCCGCAATGAGCAGTTCTTC
CASSPGTGGRNEQFF
>TRBJ2-3|few|TRBV5-6|TRBD2
TGTGCCAGCAGCTGGGGACTAGCGGGAGATCTTGGAGATACGCAGTATTTT
CASSWGLAGDLGDTQYF
>TRBJ2-7|few|TRBV20-1|TRBD2
TGCAGTGCTATCCGGACTAGCGGGATGGACGAGCAGTACTTC
CSAIRTSGMDEQYF
>TRBJ1-1|-|TRBV5-5|-
TGTGCCAGCAGCTTGTCTTCAGACCTGAACACTGAAGCTTTCTTT
CASSLSSDLNTEAFF
>TRBJ1-2|-|TRBV5-1|-
TGCGCCAGCAGCTTGGAGCAGGGTGATGGCTACACCTTC
CASSLEQGDGYTF
>TRBJ2-5|few|TRBV5-1|-
TGCGCCAGCAGTATTATGCCGGGACCCCAAGAGACCCAGTACTTC
CASSIMPGPQETQYF
>TRBJ2-3|-|TRBV9|TRBD2
TGTGCCAGCAGCGGAGGCGAGGCTAGCGGGAGGGCGCAGTATTTT
CASSGGEASGRAQYF
>TRBJ1-3|few|TRBV18|-
TGTGCCAGCTCACCAGGACGTCTCTCTGGAAACACCATATATTTT
CASSPGRLSGNTIYF
>TRBJ2-7|-|TRBV28|-
TGTGCCAGCTTGGGGGCCGGGACTACCTACGAGCAGTACTTC
CASLGAGTTYEQYF
>TRBJ2-1|-|TRBV5-1|-
TGCGCCAGCGCCACAGTTTACGGCGGTAATGAGCAGTTCTTC
CASATVYGGNEQFF
>TRBJ1-1|once|TRBV12-3/TRBV12-4|TRBD1
TGTGCCAGCAGTGAGGGACAGGGTGGGCATGAAGCTTTCTTT
CASSEGQGGHEAFF
>TRBJ2-1|-|TRBV2|-
TGTGCCGGAGGGTTACAGCTCTATGAGCAGTTCTTC
CAGGLQLYEQFF
>TRBJ2-1|-|TRBV20-1|TRBD2
TGCAGTGCTAGTGCGGCTAGCGGACGCTCCTACAATGAGCAGTTCTTC
CSASAASGRSYNEQFF
>TRBJ2-1|-|TRBV10-3|TRBD2
TGTGCCATCACCCCGCTCGGGAGGGATGAGCAGTTCTTC
CAITPLGRDEQFF
>TRBJ2-2|few|TRBV5-5|-
TGTGCCAGCAGCCCCTGGGCAGGGAAAACCGGGGAGCTGTTTTTT
CASSPWAGKTGELFF
>TRBJ1-1|-|TRBV12-3/TRBV12-4|-
TGTGCCAGCAGTGTAACGGGGGCTGAAGCTTTCTTT
CASSVTGAEAFF
>TRBJ2-1|-|TRBV20-1|TRBD2
TGCAGTGCTAGTATCGGACTAGCGGCCACGAGCTCCTACAATGAGCAGTTCTTC
CSASIGLAATSSYNEQFF
>TRBJ1-3|-|TRBV5-1|-
TGCGCCAGCAGCTTCAACAGCATTCCTGGAAACACCATATATTTT
CASSFNSIPGNTIYF
>TRBJ2-5|-|TRBV20-1|-
TGCAGTGCTAGGCGTCTGCAAGAGACCCAGTACTTC
CSARRLQETQYF
>TRBJ2-1|-|TRBV20-1|TRBD2
TGCAGTGCTAGAGGGACGCTAGCGGGAGCGAATGAGCAGTTCTTC
CSARGTLAGANEQFF